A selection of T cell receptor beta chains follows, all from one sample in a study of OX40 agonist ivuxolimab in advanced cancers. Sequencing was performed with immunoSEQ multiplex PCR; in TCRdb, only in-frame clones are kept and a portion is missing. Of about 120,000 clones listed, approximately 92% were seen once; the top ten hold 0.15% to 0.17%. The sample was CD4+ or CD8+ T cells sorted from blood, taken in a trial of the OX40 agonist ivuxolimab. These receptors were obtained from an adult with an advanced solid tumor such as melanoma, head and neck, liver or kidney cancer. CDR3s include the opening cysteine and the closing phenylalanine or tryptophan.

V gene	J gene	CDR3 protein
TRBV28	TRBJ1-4	CAGKGGRGFNEKLFF
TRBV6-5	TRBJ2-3	CASSYSGRRTTQYF
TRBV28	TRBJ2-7	CASSLGPPYSYEQYF
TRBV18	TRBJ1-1	CASSPRSGGQGGTEAFF
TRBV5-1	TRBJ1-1	CASGYQGAGDTEAFF
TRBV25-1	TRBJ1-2	CASRLNYGGYTF
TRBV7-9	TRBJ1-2	CASSLDGGDGYTF
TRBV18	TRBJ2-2	CASSPQPSGAGELFF
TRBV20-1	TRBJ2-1	CSAPKANEQFF
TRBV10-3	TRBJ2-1	CAISDSGSGARNEQFF
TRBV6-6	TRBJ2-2	CASNLPGRRGAGELFF
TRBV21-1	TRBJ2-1	CASSPGGEGNEQFF
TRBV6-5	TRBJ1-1	CASSYSDGYTEAFF
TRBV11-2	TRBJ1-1	CASSFGEGAFF
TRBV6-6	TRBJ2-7	CASIAESSYEQYF
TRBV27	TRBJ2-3	CASSPTGLTQYF
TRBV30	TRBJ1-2	CAWSGTPRDRGRDYGYTF
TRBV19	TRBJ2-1	CASSRASSYNEQFF
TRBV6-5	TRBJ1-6	CASSYSGRDNSPLHF
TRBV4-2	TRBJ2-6	CASSLQTSVAGANVLTF
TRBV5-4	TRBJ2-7	CASSQEDGIAGEEPYEQYF
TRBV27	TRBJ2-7	CATMPGTEYYEQYF
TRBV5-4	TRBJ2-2	CASSSLTGPANTGELFF
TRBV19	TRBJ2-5	CASSGEALRGETQYF
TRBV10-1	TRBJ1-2	CASSESKPGQGGSYTF
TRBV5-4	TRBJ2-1	CASTPGGGSISYNEQFF
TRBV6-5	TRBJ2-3	CASATDRLDTQYF
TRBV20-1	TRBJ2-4	CSASGEDIQYF
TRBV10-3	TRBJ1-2	CAISLITGGGGYTF
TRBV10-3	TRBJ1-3	CAILGAGNTIYF
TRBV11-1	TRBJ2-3	CASRRLGGTDTQYF
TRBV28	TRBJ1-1	CATQDLTGALGGTEAFF
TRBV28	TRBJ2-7	CASRQQGSSYEQYF
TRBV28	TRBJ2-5	CASSGPREAQYF
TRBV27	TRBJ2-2	CASSLRSGIRNTGELFF
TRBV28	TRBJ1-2	CASRQIGGEKEGYTF
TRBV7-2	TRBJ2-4	CASSFTGGAKNIQYF
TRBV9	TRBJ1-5	CASSRTGTYQPQHF
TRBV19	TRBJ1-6	CASSLGTGEAGNSPLHF
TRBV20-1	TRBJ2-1	CSAPTHNEQFF
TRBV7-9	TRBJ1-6	CASSVYTGAYNSPLHF
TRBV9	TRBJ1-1	CASSVSTGAAPNTEAFF
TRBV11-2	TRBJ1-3	CASSPTYMSGNTIYF
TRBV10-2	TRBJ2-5	CASNGGWAETQYF
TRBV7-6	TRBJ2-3	CASSFSLNTDTQYF
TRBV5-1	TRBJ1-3	CASSLGQGTGNTIYF
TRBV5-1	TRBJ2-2	CASNPGTGINTGELFF
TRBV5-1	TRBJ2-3	CASSNGQSTDTQYF
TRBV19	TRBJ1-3	CASSFKGNTIYF
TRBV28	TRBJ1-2	CASSSTGGRYDGYTF
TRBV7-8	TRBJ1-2	CASSGMRGNYGYTF
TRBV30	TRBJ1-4	CAWSRGDEKLFF
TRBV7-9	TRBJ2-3	CASSLDLAGGRDTQYF
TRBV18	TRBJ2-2	CASSPDDRGRLNTGELFF
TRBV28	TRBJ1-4	CASSPAGVGEKLFF
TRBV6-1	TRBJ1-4	CASSEVGQGLPNEKLFF
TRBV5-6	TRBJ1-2	CASSSWMSGSHYGYTF
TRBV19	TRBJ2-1	CASSIRPAGGPRSYNEQFF
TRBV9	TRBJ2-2	CASSVDSGLYTGELFF
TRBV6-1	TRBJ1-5	CASSRDRGSNQPQHF